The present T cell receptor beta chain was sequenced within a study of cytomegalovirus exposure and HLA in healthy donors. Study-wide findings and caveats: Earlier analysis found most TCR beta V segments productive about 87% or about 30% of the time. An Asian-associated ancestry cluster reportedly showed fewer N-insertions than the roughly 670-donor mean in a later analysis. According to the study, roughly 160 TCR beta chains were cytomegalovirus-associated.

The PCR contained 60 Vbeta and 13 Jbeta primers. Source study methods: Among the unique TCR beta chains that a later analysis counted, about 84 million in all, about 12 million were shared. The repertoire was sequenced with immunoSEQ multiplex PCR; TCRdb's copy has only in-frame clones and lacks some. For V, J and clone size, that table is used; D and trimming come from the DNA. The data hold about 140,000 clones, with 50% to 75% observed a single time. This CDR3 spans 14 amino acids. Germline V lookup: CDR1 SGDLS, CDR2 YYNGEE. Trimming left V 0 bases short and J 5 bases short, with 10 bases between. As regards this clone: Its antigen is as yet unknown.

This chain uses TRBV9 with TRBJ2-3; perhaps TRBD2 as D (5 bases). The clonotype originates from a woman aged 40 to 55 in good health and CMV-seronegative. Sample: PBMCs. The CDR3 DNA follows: TGTGCCAGCAGCGTAGCGAGTGGGAGAGATACGCAGTATTTT. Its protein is CASSVASGRDTQYF.